This TCR beta chain is drawn from a study of CD8+ T cells in alopecia areata. Study details: A regimen of oral tofacitinib, 5 to 10 mg twice daily, was given to treated patients. It was 6 to 18 months of tofacitinib, and then there were 6 months off drug. Study-wide results and caveats: Compared with normal scalp, lesional scalp had higher clonality and more expanded CD8+ clones.

Sample treatment: oral pan-JAK inhibitor, 5-10 mg twice daily. This clone was detected a few times. Its antigen is unidentified. cDNA prepared by RNA extraction and subsequent reverse transcription served as the template for sequencing. The repertoire was sequenced with immunoSEQ multiplex PCR; TCRdb's copy has only in-frame clones and lacks some. The sample holds about 140,000 clones, roughly 50% seen once. The CDR3 is 11 residues long. The germline V and J ends were trimmed by 0 bases and 6 bases, with 2 bases remaining between them. CDR1 SEHNR and CDR2 FQNEAQ come from the germline V gene (reference sequence).

This TCR came from a human donor with alopecia areata. The chain is built from TRBV7-9 and TRBJ1-2; D gene unclear. Sequences were derived from CD8+ T cells sorted from blood, sampled at week 4, from a patient treated with tofacitinib. The CDR3 region is CASSLADGYTF. Here the CDR3 DNA reads TGTGCCAGCAGCTTAGCGGATGGCTACACCTTC.